This is a list of T cell receptor beta chains from one sample in a study of blood T cells in healthy people across ages. TCRdb reprocessed the 5' RACE reads via MiXCR and lists one record per CDR3 protein. The table records approximately 900,000 distinct CDR3 sequences, 25% to 30% of them present only once. This sample also appeared in a second study, on T cells of mothers and their children.

Source material: blood. Receptor source: a woman aged 40-49 years in good health. The CDR3 runs from the conserved cysteine through the conserved F or W. A D gene is named only where the DNA matches it firmly. Expanded clones get a size class; other rows say once, few or many, or leave the size out.

>TRBJ2-3|TRBV18|few|-
CASSPARVSTDTQYF
TGTGCCAGCTCACCAGCCAGGGTGTCCACAGATACGCAGTATTTT
>TRBJ2-7|TRBV4-2|few|-
CTSSQDPGTPSYEQYF
TGTACCAGCAGCCAAGATCCCGGGACCCCCTCCTACGAGCAGTACTTC
>TRBJ1-2|TRBV20-1|many|-
CSARDTVQGKWGYTF
TGCAGTGCTAGAGATACGGTACAGGGAAAGTGGGGCTACACCTTC
>TRBJ1-6|TRBV5-1|-|-
CASSLDDSPLHF
TGCGCCAGCAGCTTGGATGATTCACCCCTCCACTTT
>TRBJ1-4|TRBV6-5|-|-
CASRGTDDEKLFF
TGTGCCAGCAGGGGGACGGACGATGAAAAACTCTTTTTT
>TRBJ1-2|TRBV27|-|-
CASSLDGEDYGYTF
TGTGCCAGCAGTTTAGATGGGGAAGACTATGGCTACACCTTC
>TRBJ2-5|TRBV7-2|few|-
CASSLAPGRGQYF
TGTGCCAGCAGCTTAGCGCCGGGGCGTGGGCAGTACTTC
>TRBJ1-1|TRBV25-1|few|-
CASSEWTPNTEAFF
TGTGCCAGCAGTGAATGGACGCCTAACACTGAAGCTTTCTTT
>TRBJ2-1|TRBV6-6|many|-
CASSIGGEQFF
TGTGCCAGCAGTATTGGGGGTGAGCAGTTCTTC
>TRBJ2-7|TRBV5-6|few|TRBD1
CASSLGRTGPSYEQYF
TGTGCCAGCAGCTTAGGACGGACAGGACCCTCCTACGAGCAGTACTTC
>TRBJ1-1|TRBV28|few|-
CASRPTGTLNTEAFF
TGTGCCAGCAGACCTACCGGGACATTAAACACTGAAGCTTTCTTT
>TRBJ1-6|TRBV4-3|few|-
CASSRLQAGRGSPLHF
TGCGCCAGCAGCCGACTTCAAGCGGGGAGAGGGTCACCCCTCCACTTT
>TRBJ1-2|TRBV28|few|TRBD1
CASSLFRGRDYGYTF
TGTGCCAGCAGTTTATTCAGGGGGCGCGACTATGGCTACACCTTC
>TRBJ2-7|TRBV9|few|-
CASSPQVKGAYEQYF
TGTGCCAGCAGCCCGCAGGTTAAGGGTGCCTACGAGCAGTACTTC
>TRBJ2-5|TRBV7-8|-|TRBD2
CASSLALAGVPETQYF
TGTGCCAGCAGCTTAGCACTAGCGGGGGTCCCAGAGACCCAGTACTTC
>TRBJ2-2|TRBV28|-|-
CASSPGGTVTGELFF
TGTGCCAGCAGTCCGGGGGGGACAGTTACCGGGGAGCTGTTTTTT
>TRBJ2-3|TRBV20-1|-|-
CSATLDSNTQYF
TGCAGTGCTACACTAGATTCTAATACGCAGTATTTT
>TRBJ2-7|TRBV27|many|TRBD1
CASSPIDRGTYEQYF
TGTGCCAGCAGTCCGATCGACAGGGGCACCTACGAGCAGTACTTC
>TRBJ2-5|TRBV12-5|few|TRBD1
CASGPRQGKETQYF
TGTGCTAGTGGCCCAAGACAGGGGAAAGAGACCCAGTACTTC
>TRBJ1-1|TRBV5-6|-|TRBD1
CASSLRGLVNTEAFF
TGTGCCAGCAGCTTAAGGGGGCTTGTGAACACTGAAGCTTTCTTT
>TRBJ1-1|TRBV5-1|-|-
CASSFLGRGTDTEAFF
TGCGCCAGCAGCTTCTTGGGGCGGGGGACGGACACTGAAGCTTTCTTT
>TRBJ2-7|TRBV28|-|TRBD1
CATWGQGVSPEQYF
TGTGCCACCTGGGGACAGGGGGTCTCTCCCGAGCAGTACTTC
>TRBJ1-1|TRBV9|-|-
CASSPDPQGGLGSEAFF
TGTGCCAGCAGCCCCGACCCCCAGGGAGGTTTAGGGTCTGAAGCTTTCTTT
>TRBJ1-4|TRBV5-1|few|-
CASSLASVAGDEKLFF
TGCGCCAGCAGCTTGGCCAGTGTGGCCGGGGATGAAAAACTGTTTTTT
>TRBJ2-1|TRBV9|many|TRBD2
CASSVVQAGIAGYNEQFF
TGTGCCAGCAGCGTAGTGCAAGCGGGGATCGCAGGTTACAATGAGCAGTTCTTC
>TRBJ2-7|TRBV20-1|few|TRBD1
CSANGQGFSPYEQYF
TGCAGTGCTAACGGACAGGGGTTTTCTCCCTACGAGCAGTACTTC
>TRBJ2-1|TRBV27|-|TRBD2
CASGIGGGYSEQFF
TGTGCCAGCGGCATCGGGGGGGGATACAGTGAGCAGTTCTTC
>TRBJ1-1|TRBV30|-|-
CAWSVGHQAFF
TGTGCCTGGAGTGTTGGACACCAAGCTTTCTTT
>TRBJ1-4|TRBV28|-|TRBD1
CASSSTWDRGGEKLFF
TGTGCCAGCAGTTCCACCTGGGACAGGGGAGGGGAAAAACTGTTTTTT
>TRBJ2-7|TRBV28|-|-
CASSFGGLPLYEQYF
TGTGCCAGCAGTTTCGGGGGGCTGCCCCTCTACGAGCAGTACTTC
>TRBJ2-1|TRBV27|few|TRBD2
CASSFTGGNNEQFF
TGTGCCAGCAGTTTCACGGGGGGGAATAATGAGCAGTTCTTC
>TRBJ2-6|TRBV28|many|-
CASSLTWSVLTF
TGTGCCAGCAGTTTGACCTGGAGCGTCCTGACTTTC
>TRBJ1-4|TRBV5-1|few|-
CASSGSRGHNEKLFF
TGCGCCAGCAGCGGGTCCAGGGGACATAATGAAAAACTGTTTTTT